A selection of T cell receptor beta chains follows, all from one sample in a study of human T cells and chemical hapten exposure. A single record per CDR3 protein comes from TCRdb applying MiXCR to the RACE reads. This sample carries about 340,000 distinct CDR3 sequences, 6% to 8.5% of them seen once, and the ten largest clones take roughly 8%. The sample in question was whole blood, obtained in connection with sensitization to the hapten diphenylcyclopropenone (DPC). Receptors originate from a woman younger than 30 with alopecia areata. Some clones in this sample may be carry-over from other donors' samples. Each CDR3 is given without its conserved first and last residue. Each record gives: V gene, J gene, CDR3 protein.

v_gene: TRBV28; j_gene: TRBJ1-5; CDR3aa: ASSTGTGHQPQH
v_gene: TRBV10-3; j_gene: TRBJ2-1; CDR3aa: AISESAVRGEQF
v_gene: TRBV7-2; j_gene: TRBJ1-1; CDR3aa: ASQSYPPNTEAF
v_gene: TRBV18; j_gene: TRBJ1-4; CDR3aa: ASSPGWTGSAREYEKLF
v_gene: TRBV20-1; j_gene: TRBJ1-6; CDR3aa: FARGGSSYNSPLH
v_gene: TRBV7-9; j_gene: TRBJ1-2; CDR3aa: ASSLFGQGNSGYT
v_gene: TRBV28; j_gene: TRBJ1-4; CDR3aa: ASSFPASALF
v_gene: TRBV6-1; j_gene: TRBJ1-6; CDR3aa: ASSPPGQGTSPLH
v_gene: TRBV12-5; j_gene: TRBJ2-6; CDR3aa: ASGLGRAWLTSGANVLT
v_gene: TRBV20-1; j_gene: TRBJ2-4; CDR3aa: SASSRLNIQY
v_gene: TRBV3-1; j_gene: TRBJ2-3; CDR3aa: ASSQEGGGAYTQY
v_gene: TRBV20-1; j_gene: TRBJ1-5; CDR3aa: SATGRRGSSNQPQH
v_gene: TRBV7-2; j_gene: TRBJ2-3; CDR3aa: ASRYQTSTDTQY
v_gene: TRBV11-2; j_gene: TRBJ2-3; CDR3aa: ASSFLTVEGTDTQY
v_gene: TRBV27; j_gene: TRBJ2-3; CDR3aa: ASSSLGTSGGLGTDTQY
v_gene: TRBV12-3/TRBV12-4; j_gene: TRBJ1-2; CDR3aa: ASSLGRHINYGYT
v_gene: TRBV4-2; j_gene: TRBJ2-5; CDR3aa: ASSLRTDQETQY
v_gene: TRBV7-2; j_gene: TRBJ2-3; CDR3aa: ASSDITDTQY
v_gene: TRBV6-6; j_gene: TRBJ2-1; CDR3aa: ASRTDRAVINEQF
v_gene: TRBV18; j_gene: TRBJ2-3; CDR3aa: ASSPGKFTDTQY
v_gene: TRBV10-3; j_gene: TRBJ2-5; CDR3aa: ATGTGRQETQY
v_gene: TRBV13; j_gene: TRBJ1-2; CDR3aa: ASSPRQGQVYGYT
v_gene: TRBV28; j_gene: TRBJ1-5; CDR3aa: ASRTRSNQPQH
v_gene: TRBV12-3/TRBV12-4; j_gene: TRBJ1-1; CDR3aa: ASSTDRGEAF
v_gene: TRBV7-9; j_gene: TRBJ2-7; CDR3aa: ASSLEGQAHEQY
v_gene: TRBV27; j_gene: TRBJ2-7; CDR3aa: ASSFAVAGVNYEQY
v_gene: TRBV5-1; j_gene: TRBJ2-1; CDR3aa: ASSPTSGGANEQF
v_gene: TRBV6-2/TRBV6-3; j_gene: TRBJ2-7; CDR3aa: ASSYTHEQY
v_gene: TRBV12-3/TRBV12-4; j_gene: TRBJ2-7; CDR3aa: ASTQDRSVYEQY
v_gene: TRBV3-1; j_gene: TRBJ1-1; CDR3aa: ASSIGPNTEAF
v_gene: TRBV20-1; j_gene: TRBJ1-6; CDR3aa: SARDYTLGSHSPLH
v_gene: TRBV29-1; j_gene: TRBJ2-1; CDR3aa: SALGQGFMDEQF
v_gene: TRBV4-1; j_gene: TRBJ1-5; CDR3aa: ASSHLPTGSSNQPQH
v_gene: TRBV13; j_gene: TRBJ2-1; CDR3aa: ASSLGSGEVYNEQF
v_gene: TRBV4-2; j_gene: TRBJ1-1; CDR3aa: ASSQGPRGTEAF
v_gene: TRBV6-5; j_gene: TRBJ2-7; CDR3aa: ASSGRGAYEQY
v_gene: TRBV27; j_gene: TRBJ1-6; CDR3aa: ASSLFVSSYNSPLH
v_gene: TRBV2; j_gene: TRBJ2-5; CDR3aa: ASSESYGETQY
v_gene: TRBV20-1; j_gene: TRBJ2-7; CDR3aa: SARDSFSYEQY
v_gene: TRBV24-1; j_gene: TRBJ1-2; CDR3aa: ATSDPGKGYGYT
v_gene: TRBV20-1; j_gene: TRBJ2-7; CDR3aa: SAGPTPSAYEQY
v_gene: TRBV6-5; j_gene: TRBJ1-3; CDR3aa: ASRTGSGNTIY
v_gene: TRBV18; j_gene: TRBJ1-4; CDR3aa: ASSPGDATNEKLF
v_gene: TRBV29-1; j_gene: TRBJ1-2; CDR3aa: SVQDYGYT
v_gene: TRBV7-8; j_gene: TRBJ2-5; CDR3aa: ASSFASGETQY
v_gene: TRBV2; j_gene: TRBJ1-2; CDR3aa: ASSGVSYGYT
v_gene: TRBV7-6; j_gene: TRBJ2-1; CDR3aa: ASSLRRGAPPYKNEQF
v_gene: TRBV9; j_gene: TRBJ1-2; CDR3aa: ASSVMADANYGYT
v_gene: TRBV13; j_gene: TRBJ2-5; CDR3aa: ASGRRGAGETQY
v_gene: TRBV7-8; j_gene: TRBJ2-3; CDR3aa: ASSLARLAKGTQY
v_gene: TRBV18; j_gene: TRBJ1-3; CDR3aa: ASSRSTGDSGNTIY
v_gene: TRBV11-3; j_gene: TRBJ1-5; CDR3aa: ASSARTGNSNQPQH
v_gene: TRBV6-5; j_gene: TRBJ1-1; CDR3aa: ASSNRAEAF
v_gene: TRBV7-2; j_gene: TRBJ2-5; CDR3aa: ASSLARQGRETQY
v_gene: TRBV4-3; j_gene: TRBJ2-7; CDR3aa: ASSQSRDMNEQY
v_gene: TRBV10-3; j_gene: TRBJ1-1; CDR3aa: AISRDRDFPEAF
v_gene: TRBV9; j_gene: TRBJ2-3; CDR3aa: ASSALAGPTDTQY
v_gene: TRBV4-3; j_gene: TRBJ2-3; CDR3aa: ASSQTPGLASTTDTQY
v_gene: TRBV7-2; j_gene: TRBJ1-1; CDR3aa: ASSLSLQGQANTEAF